This T cell receptor (beta chain) came from a study of T-cell memory formation after mild COVID-19. General study results and limits: Memory from before infection featured some responding clones, which suggests cross-reactive memory joined. Largely, contracting CD4+ clones fell within CM and EM, and contracting CD8+ clones within EMRA.

As concerns this clonotype: The antigen is undetermined.

A 5'RACE reaction primed in the constant segment made cDNA libraries of TCR alpha and TCR beta, and these carried sample barcodes and UMIs. TCRdb itself ran the 5' RACE reads through MiXCR, one entry per CDR3 protein. The table shows about 620,000 distinct CDR3 sequences, with about a sixth occurring only once. The CDR3 contains 15 residues. V lost 5 bases, J lost 2 bases, and 14 bases lay in between. Per germline, CDR1 PRHDT and CDR2 FYEKMQ (reference sequence). The genes are TRBV13 and TRBJ2-3; D is perhaps TRBD1 (7 bases). This receptor was obtained from an adult woman who had mild COVID-19 (a few samples of this study predate the infection). Cell type and time point are not known. The sequenced sample was PBMCs or a T cell subset sorted from them (not recorded which). The CDR3 sequence: CASSARDSLTDTQYF. CDR3 in DNA: TGTGCCAGCAGCGCGCGGGACAGCCTCACAGATACGCAGTATTTT. Complete variable domain (other parts from reference TRBV13 and TRBJ2-3): AAGVIQSPRHLIKEKRETATLKCYPIPRHDTVYWYQQGPGQDPQFLISFYEKMQSDKGSIPDRFSAQQFSDYHSELNMSSLELGDSALYFCASSARDSLTDTQYFGPGTRLTVL.